This is a list of T cell receptor beta chains from one sample in a study of Graves' ophthalmopathy and Graves' hyperthyroidism. From the multiplex PCR reads, TCRdb called clonotypes with MiXCR, one entry per CDR3 protein. This repertoire shows about 1.2 million distinct CDR3 sequences, about 38% found once; its top ten account for around 10%. The sequencing input was peripheral blood or thyroid tissue (not recorded which). The source is an adult man with Graves' hyperthyroidism. Each CDR3 is given with its conserved first and last residue.

>12|TRBV7-6
CATVVGQETQYF
>15|TRBV7-2
CASSLVMGGANVLTF
>14|TRBV12-3/TRBV12-4
CASSQQGARTEAFF
>15|TRBV5-1
CASSDRDRGSHEQYF
>14|TRBV20-1
CSASPRKAGNTIYF
>17|TRBV29-1
CSVYYDKGINVGETQYF
>15|TRBV7-9
CASSLRAPYTGELFF
>15|TRBV12-3/TRBV12-4
CASSSHREENSPLHF
>16|TRBV6-5
CASSASPTAYNSPLHF
>13|TRBV29-1
CSVGAGVGEKLFF
>16|TRBV7-9
CASSLAVTPGPGELFF
>16|TRBV10-3
CAISKLTGGSNQPQHF
>12|TRBV7-9
CASHGDSEPQHF
>15|TRBV5-1
CASSLWTPNSYEQYF
>13|TRBV7-8
CATLGPNQETQYF
>15|TRBV12-3/TRBV12-4
CASSLSGRARYEQYF
>17|TRBV29-1
CSVEERRFSSGANVLTF
>15|TRBV6-1
CASSEMGTLGQPQHF
>18|TRBV7-2
CASSRGLAGHANTGELFF
>15|TRBV25-1
CASSARQGLREKLFF
>14|TRBV5-1
CASSLVTGGGEAFF
>13|TRBV19
CASSVTETYGYTF
>14|TRBV20-1
CSADYRGHSYEQYF
>12|TRBV6-5
CASGHRAGGYTF
>16|TRBV11-2
CASSLERYGQNTEAFF
>16|TRBV7-8
CASSLVSSGRTDTQYF
>15|TRBV30
CAWSVLLAGNYGYTF
>15|TRBV19
CASSMWGRGGETQYF
>14|TRBV7-2
CASSPRTALDGYTF
>15|TRBV2
CASTTSGRGNTEAFF
>17|TRBV7-2
CASSLGEGGAYNSPLHF
>13|TRBV6-4
CASSDQTGGGYTF
>16|TRBV24-1
CATSDLRDRFQETQYF
>14|TRBV18
CASSPDSLNTEAFF
>16|TRBV5-4
CASSGGLAGTTGELFF
>15|TRBV7-9
CASSPGLAVSYEQYF
>13|TRBV6-5
CASTISQKSEQYF
>17|TRBV7-8
CASSLGHPGLALYEQYF